This T cell receptor beta chain originates from a study of esophageal squamous cell carcinoma under preoperative chemotherapy. TCRdb reanalysed the PCR reads using MiXCR and keeps one entry per CDR3 protein. The sample holds about 32,000 distinct CDR3 sequences; approximately 55% are singletons and the top ten take roughly 25%. Time point of the sample: after preoperative PTX-NDP chemotherapy. Germline V gene data show CDR1 as MRHNA and CDR2 as SNTAGT. 15 amino acids form the CDR3, both terminal residues included. Concerning this clonotype: The limits of the CDR3 on the DNA are not certain, so only TCRdb's listed CDR3 is given.

The V call is TRBV6-4, the J call TRBJ2-1; the table's D gene call, TRBD2, was not cross checked with the DNA. The source is a human donor with esophageal squamous cell carcinoma. The donor label of this sample is uncertain. This material was obtained from a patient given preoperative chemotherapy. This CDR3 is CASSSSGGPWNEQYF.